This T cell receptor (beta chain) originates from a study of blood T cells in healthy people across ages. Study outcomes and limitations: The study found TCR beta diversity correlated strongly with naive T cell percentage. Diversity was higher, and naive CD4+ cells more numerous, in long-lived donors than in aged donors.

CDR1 and CDR2 (germline): SGHTA, FQGNSA. The CDR3 covers 14 residues. With 5 bases clipped from V and 9 bases from J, the junction kept 9 bases outside the gene matches. Concerning this clonotype: Its antigen is unknown.

With a J-beta primer mix and a sample-barcoded 5' primer, a second PCR ran about 7 to 12 cycles. TCRdb processed the 5' RACE reads anew with MiXCR; each CDR3 protein has one entry. This table has approximately 2,000,000 distinct CDR3 sequences, about two fifths appearing once. Sequencing was carried out using blood. The chain is built from TRBV7-2 and TRBJ2-1; 8 nucleotides agree with TRBD1. This receptor was obtained from a human donor in good health. The CDR3 is CASSPDRVYGEQFF. The CDR3 coding sequence is TGTGCCAGCAGCCCGGACAGGGTATATGGTGAGCAGTTCTTC.